Following are 9 T cell receptor beta chains from one sample sequenced in a study of blood T cell repertoires in COVID-19. The method was immunoSEQ multiplex PCR; TCRdb's version includes in-frame clones alone and lacks a portion of them. The sample consists of roughly 250,000 clones, about 90% of them appearing once. Sequenced: PBMCs or T cells enriched from blood (not recorded which). The receptor set was obtained from a woman aged 40 to 50 with acute COVID-19.

V gene TRBV19 combines with J gene TRBJ2-1, with TRBD2 matching over 7 bases. Germline CDR1 is LNHDA and CDR2 is SQIVND (reference sequence). V lost 7 bases, J lost 4 bases, and 10 bases stayed unmatched. The CDR3 has 15 residues. The CDR3 DNA reads as TGTGCCAGTACCACATCCGGGGAGGGATACAATGAGCAGTTCTTC. It translates to CASTTSGEGYNEQFF.

This chain uses TRBV5-4 with TRBJ2-3; 15 bases line up with TRBD2. Trimming took 4 bases from V and 5 from J; bases not matched to a gene: 5. Germline V gene lookup returns CDR1 SGHNT and CDR2 YYREEE (reference sequence). The CDR3 is made up of 16 amino acids. CDR3 residues: CASSGLAGGPGDTQYF. The CDR3, as DNA: TGTGCCAGCAGCGGACTAGCGGGAGGGCCTGGAGATACGCAGTATTTT.

Here the CDR3 DNA reads TGCAGCGTTGGCCCCACTCTTGAGACCCAGTACTTC. It yields the protein CSVGPTLETQYF. The rearrangement joins TRBV29-1 to TRBJ2-5, with D unclear. CDR1 is SQVTM, CDR2 ANQGSEA, per germline. There are 12 residues in the CDR3. The V end was cut by 4 bases, the J end by 5 bases, with 11 bases between. The whole variable domain, filled in from reference TRBV29-1 and TRBJ2-5, reads SAVISQKPSRDICQRGTSLTIQCQVDSQVTMMFWYRQQPGQSLTLIATANQGSEATYESGFVIDKFPISRPNLTFSTLTVSNMSPEDSSIYLCSVGPTLETQYFGPGTRLLVL.

The chain couples TRBV7-9 to TRBJ2-2; 7 nucleotides align to TRBD1. The CDR3 totals 17 residues. Germline values: CDR1 SEHNR, CDR2 FQNEAQ (reference sequence). V lost 1 base, J lost 6 bases, and 11 bases stayed unmatched. The CDR3 DNA sequence: TGTGCCAGCAGCTTAGGACGGCGACAGGGTTCGGCCGGGGAGCTGTTTTTT. Its protein is CASSLGRRQGSAGELFF.

This chain joins TRBV9 and TRBJ2-5; 10 bases map to TRBD2. Germline CDR1 reads SGDLS; CDR2 reads YYNGEE. The CDR3 loop spans 17 amino acids. The trim removed 0 bases at V and 1 base at J, leaving 6 bases unmatched. CDR3 in amino acids: CASSVALGTSVQETQYF. The CDR3 nucleotides read TGTGCCAGCAGCGTAGCTCTTGGGACTAGCGTCCAAGAGACCCAGTACTTC.

The rearrangement joins TRBV15 to TRBJ2-5; 10 bases are a match to TRBD2. After removal of 1 base from V and 1 base from J, the junction contained 6 bases not matched to a gene. Germline V lookup: CDR1 LNHNV, CDR2 YYDKDF (reference sequence). This CDR3 spans 17 amino acids. The CDR3 loop is CATSRGEGLAVQETQYF. CDR3 nucleotide sequence: TGTGCCACCAGCAGAGGGGAAGGACTAGCGGTCCAAGAGACCCAGTACTTC.

The genes are TRBV7-9 and TRBJ2-1; 10 nucleotides align to TRBD2. V lost 1 base, J lost 9 bases, and 3 bases stayed unmatched. Germline V gene lookup returns CDR1 SEHNR and CDR2 FQNEAQ (reference sequence). The CDR3 is 14 residues long. The CDR3 here is CASSLDLAGVEQFF. In DNA form, the CDR3 reads TGTGCCAGCAGCTTAGATCTAGCGGGAGTTGAGCAGTTCTTC.

The DNA for the CDR3 is TGTGCCAGCAGGCCCGGGACAGGGGGAGAAAAACTGTTTTTT. This codes for CASRPGTGGEKLFF. V and J are TRBV27 and TRBJ1-4; 11 positions match TRBD1. Germline CDR1 is MNHEY and CDR2 is SMNVEV (reference sequence). This CDR3 is 14 amino acids long. After removal of 6 bases from V and 8 bases from J, the junction contained 5 bases not matched to a gene.

The chain recombines TRBV5-1 with TRBJ2-3; D uncertain. The CDR3 spans 16 residues. Trimming pared 4 bases from V and 0 bases from J, leaving 15 bases between. CDR1 is SGHRS and CDR2 is YFSETQ in the germline V gene. CDR3 sequence reads: CASSARPEASTDTQYF. The CDR3 nucleotides are TGCGCCAGCAGCGCCCGACCCGAGGCTAGCACAGATACGCAGTATTTT. The full variable domain, completed using reference TRBV5-1 and TRBJ2-3, is KAGVTQTPRYLIKTRGQQVTLSCSPISGHRSVSWYQQTPGQGLQFLFEYFSETQRNKGNFPGRFSGRQFSNSRSEMNVSTLELGDSALYLCASSARPEASTDTQYFGPGTRLTVL.